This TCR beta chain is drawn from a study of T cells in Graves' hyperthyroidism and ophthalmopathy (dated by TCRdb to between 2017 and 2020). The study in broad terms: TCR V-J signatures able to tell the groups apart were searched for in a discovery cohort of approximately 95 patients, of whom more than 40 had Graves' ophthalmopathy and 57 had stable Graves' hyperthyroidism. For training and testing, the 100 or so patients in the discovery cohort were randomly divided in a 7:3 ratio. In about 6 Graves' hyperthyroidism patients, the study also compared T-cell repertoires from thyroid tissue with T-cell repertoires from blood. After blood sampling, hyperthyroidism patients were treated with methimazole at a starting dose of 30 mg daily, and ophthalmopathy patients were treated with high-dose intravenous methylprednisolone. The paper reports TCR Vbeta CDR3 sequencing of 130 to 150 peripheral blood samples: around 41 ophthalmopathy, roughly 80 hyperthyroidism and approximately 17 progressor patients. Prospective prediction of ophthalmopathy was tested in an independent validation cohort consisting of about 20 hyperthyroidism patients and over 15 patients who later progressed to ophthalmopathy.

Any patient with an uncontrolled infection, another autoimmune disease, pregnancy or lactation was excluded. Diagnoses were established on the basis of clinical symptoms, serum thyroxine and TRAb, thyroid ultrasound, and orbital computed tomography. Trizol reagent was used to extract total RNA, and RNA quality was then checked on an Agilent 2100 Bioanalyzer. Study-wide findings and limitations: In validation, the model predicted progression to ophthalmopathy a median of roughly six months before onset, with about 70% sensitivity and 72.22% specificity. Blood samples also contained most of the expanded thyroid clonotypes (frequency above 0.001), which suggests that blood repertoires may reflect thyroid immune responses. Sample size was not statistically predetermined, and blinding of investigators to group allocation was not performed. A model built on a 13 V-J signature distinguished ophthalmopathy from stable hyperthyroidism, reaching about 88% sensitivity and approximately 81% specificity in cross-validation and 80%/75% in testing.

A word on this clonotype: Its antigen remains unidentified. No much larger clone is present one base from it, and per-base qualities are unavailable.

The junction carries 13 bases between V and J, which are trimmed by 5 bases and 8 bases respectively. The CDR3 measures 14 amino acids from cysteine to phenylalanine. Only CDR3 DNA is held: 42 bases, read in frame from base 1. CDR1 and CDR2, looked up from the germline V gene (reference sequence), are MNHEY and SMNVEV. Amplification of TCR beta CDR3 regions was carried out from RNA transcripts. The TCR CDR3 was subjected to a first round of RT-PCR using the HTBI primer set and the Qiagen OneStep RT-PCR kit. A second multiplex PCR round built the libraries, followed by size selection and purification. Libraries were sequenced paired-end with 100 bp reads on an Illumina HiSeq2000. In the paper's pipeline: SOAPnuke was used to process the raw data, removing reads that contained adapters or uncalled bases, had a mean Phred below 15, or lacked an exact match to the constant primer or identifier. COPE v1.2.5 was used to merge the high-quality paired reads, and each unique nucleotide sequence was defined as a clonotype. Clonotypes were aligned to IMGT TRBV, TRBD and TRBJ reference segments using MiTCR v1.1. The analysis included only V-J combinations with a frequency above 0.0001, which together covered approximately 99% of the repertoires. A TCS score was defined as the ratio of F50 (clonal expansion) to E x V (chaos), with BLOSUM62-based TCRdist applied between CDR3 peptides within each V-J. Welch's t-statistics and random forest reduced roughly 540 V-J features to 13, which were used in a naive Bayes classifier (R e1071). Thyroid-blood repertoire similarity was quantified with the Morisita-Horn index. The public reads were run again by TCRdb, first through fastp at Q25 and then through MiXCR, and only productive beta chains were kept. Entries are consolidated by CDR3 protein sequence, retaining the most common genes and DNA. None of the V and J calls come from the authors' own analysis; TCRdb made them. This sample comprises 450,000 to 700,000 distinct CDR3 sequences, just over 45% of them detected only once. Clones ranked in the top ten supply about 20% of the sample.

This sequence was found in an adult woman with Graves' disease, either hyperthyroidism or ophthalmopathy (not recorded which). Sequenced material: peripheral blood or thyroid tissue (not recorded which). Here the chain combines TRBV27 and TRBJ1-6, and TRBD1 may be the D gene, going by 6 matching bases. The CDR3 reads CASSLEGEYSPLHF. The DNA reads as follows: TGTGCCAGCAGTCTCGAGGGGGAATATTCACCCCTCCACTTT.